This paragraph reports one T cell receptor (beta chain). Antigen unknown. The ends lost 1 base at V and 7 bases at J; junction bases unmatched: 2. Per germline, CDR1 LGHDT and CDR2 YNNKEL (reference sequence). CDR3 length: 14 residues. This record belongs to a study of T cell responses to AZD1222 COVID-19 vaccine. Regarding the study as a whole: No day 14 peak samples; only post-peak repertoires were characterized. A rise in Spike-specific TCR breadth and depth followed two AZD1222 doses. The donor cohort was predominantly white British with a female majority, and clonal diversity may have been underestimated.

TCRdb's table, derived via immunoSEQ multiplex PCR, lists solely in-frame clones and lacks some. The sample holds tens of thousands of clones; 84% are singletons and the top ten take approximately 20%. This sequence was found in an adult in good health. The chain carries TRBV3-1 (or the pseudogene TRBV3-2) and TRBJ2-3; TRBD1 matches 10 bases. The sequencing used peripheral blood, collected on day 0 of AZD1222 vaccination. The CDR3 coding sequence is TGTGCCAGCAGCCAAGGGGACAGGGGAAATACGCAGTATTTT. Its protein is CASSQGDRGNTQYF.